This record covers a single T cell receptor (beta chain). Its antigen is not known. This CDR3 spans 14 amino acids. Deletions cut 3 bases from V and 4 bases from J, with 13 bases between. The germline gives CDR1 SGHAT, CDR2 FQNNGV. This sample was taken from a study of CD8 T cells in ankylosing spondylitis. Findings and caveats of the study: Significant enrichment of disease-linked clones was reported in matched ankylosing spondylitis synovial fluid. Reactive arthritis synovial fluid and blood previously showed some of these motif variants. Among TCR beta sequences, a motif of roughly 8 highly homologous variants appeared characteristic of ankylosing spondylitis blood.

Generation of TCR beta libraries employed quantitative 5'-RACE incorporating molecular barcodes. TCRdb re-derived calls from the 5' RACE reads in MiXCR, one entry per CDR3 protein. The sample records a few hundred thousand distinct CDR3 sequences, 20% to 25% being singletons. The sequence came from a male donor with ankylosing spondylitis. The rearrangement links TRBV11-2 to TRBJ2-7; D gene uncertain. Input material: blood, either unsorted or a sorted T cell fraction (not recorded which). The CDR3 reads CASSLGFPVYEQYF. The DNA for the CDR3 is TGTGCCAGCAGCTTGGGATTCCCCGTGTACGAGCAGTACTTC.